The sample holds a few counts of the clone carrying this T cell receptor beta chain. The source of the sample is a study of human T cells and chemical hapten exposure. Library construction involved attaching unique molecular identifiers to individual cDNA molecules, which allowed quantitative, reproducible TCR counting. TCRdb re-derived calls from the RACE reads in MiXCR, one entry per CDR3 protein. Here the sample spans 330,000 or so distinct CDR3 sequences, over 6% being singletons. This CDR3 is built from 15 residues. Losses at the gene ends were 3 bases for V and 5 bases for J; bases not matched to a gene: 8. Germline V gives CDR1 KGHSH, CDR2 LQKENI. This sample's time point: patch test 2, 6 weeks after DPC sensitization. The treatment here: therapeutic diphenylcyclopropenone sensitization with weekly scalp DPC.

The chain recombines TRBV18 with TRBJ1-2, with TRBD1 matching over 8 bases. The TCR comes from a young woman with alopecia areata. Some clones in this sample may be carry-over from other donors' samples. The material sequenced was whole blood, taken in connection with sensitization to the hapten diphenylcyclopropenone (DPC). The CDR3 spells CASSPAPGQEYGYTF. The CDR3 nucleotides read TGTGCCAGCTCACCCGCACCGGGACAGGAATATGGCTACACCTTC.